The 24 T cell receptor beta chains below all came from one sample that was sequenced in a study of blood T cell repertoires in COVID-19. Some clones are missing from TCRdb's copy, which holds only in-frame ones; the method was immunoSEQ multiplex PCR. The sample has over 200,000 clones; approximately 89% are singletons. Sequencing used PBMCs or T cells enriched from blood (not recorded which). These receptors all come from a woman in her twenties or thirties with acute COVID-19.

The chain combines TRBV5-4 with TRBJ2-1, with 9 bases lining up with TRBD1. The germline V gene encodes CDR1 SGHNT and CDR2 YYREEE (reference sequence). CDR3 length: 17 amino acids. V shed 4 bases, J shed 14 bases, and the junction held 22 bases outside the gene matches. The CDR3: CASSTQRRTGQGTGEFF. CDR3 coding DNA: TGTGCCAGCAGCACACAGAGGCGGACGGGACAGGGTACGGGGGAGTTCTTC. The full variable domain, rest sourced from reference TRBV5-4 and TRBJ2-1, is ETGVTQSPTHLIKTRGQQVTLRCSSQSGHNTVSWYQQALGQGPQFIFQYYREEENGRGNFPPRFSGLQFPNYSSELNVNALELDDSALYLCASSTQRRTGQGTGEFFGPGTRLTVL.

This clone came up a few times. V usage is TRBV5-1 and J usage is TRBJ1-2, with 7 bases aligning to TRBD1. J lost 8 bases, V lost 1 base, and 8 bases had no gene match. CDR3 length: 14 amino acids. Germline lookup yields CDR1 SGHRS and CDR2 YFSETQ. The CDR3 sequence: CASSLSDRVGGYTF. CDR3 DNA sequence: TGCGCCAGCAGCTTGAGCGACAGGGTCGGAGGCTACACCTTC.

V and J are TRBV27 and TRBJ1-5, with TRBD1 as a possible D gene (6 bases). The germline V gene encodes CDR1 MNHEY and CDR2 SMNVEV (reference sequence). This CDR3 comprises 14 residues. V lost 8 bases and J 3 bases, leaving 14 bases between the germline ends. The CDR3 DNA is TGTGCCAGCCGTCCCACAGGGCACAATCAGCCCCAGCATTTT. It is translated as CASRPTGHNQPQHF.

This clone was detected many times. The chain recombines TRBV5-1 with TRBJ2-1, with 10 bases aligning to TRBD1. With 4 bases clipped from V and 4 bases from J, the junction kept 8 bases outside the gene matches. CDR1 and CDR2 (germline): SGHRS, YFSETQ. The CDR3 is made up of 16 amino acids. The CDR3 loop is CASSLLWDRGYNEQFF. The CDR3 DNA sequence: TGCGCCAGCAGCCTCTTATGGGACAGGGGTTACAATGAGCAGTTCTTC.

The chain employs TRBV12-3 or TRBV12-4 and TRBJ1-5; D call uncertain. The CDR3 runs 13 residues. Trimming pared 5 bases from V and 6 bases from J, leaving 11 bases between. In DNA, the CDR3 is TGTGCCAGCAGTCGAGGTACGGCTCAGCCCCAGCATTTT. Its protein product is CASSRGTAQPQHF.

The gene calls are TRBV11-2 and TRBJ1-5; TRBD1 is a possible D gene (5 bases). CDR3 length: 13 amino acids. V was cut by 1 base and J by 6 bases, with 7 bases left in between. The germline V gene has CDR1 SGHAT and CDR2 FQNNGV. The CDR3 loop is CASSLGRGQPQHF. In DNA form, the CDR3 reads TGTGCCAGCAGCTTAGGTAGGGGTCAGCCCCAGCATTTT.

CDR3 DNA: TGTGCCAGCAGTGACCTAGCGGGGGGCCACGAGCAGTACTTC. It codes for CASSDLAGGHEQYF. The chain links TRBV6-4 to TRBJ2-7; TRBD2 matches 11 bases. Per the germline V gene, CDR1 is MRHNA and CDR2 is SNTAGT. J was trimmed by 5 bases and V by 2 bases; bases with no gene match: 2. The length of the CDR3 is 14 residues.

Here the CDR3 DNA reads TGCGCCAGCAGCTTGCAGACAGACTTAGCTAACTATGGCTACACCTTC. This gives the protein CASSLQTDLANYGYTF. J is TRBJ1-2 and V is TRBV5-1, with D perhaps matching TRBD1 (5 bases). CDR3 length equals 16 residues. V lost 1 base and J lost 0, with 13 bases in between. CDR1 is SGHRS, CDR2 YFSETQ, per germline.

The rearrangement uses TRBV2 and TRBJ2-3, with D maybe TRBD1 (8 bases). CDR3 length: 13 amino acids. Looked up from germline, CDR1 is SNHLY and CDR2 is FYNNEI. With 7 bases removed from V and 3 bases from J, the gap between germline ends came to 11 bases. The CDR3 sequence: CASNRGGTDTQYF. DNA for the CDR3: TGTGCCAGCAACAGGGGGGGGACAGATACGCAGTATTTT.

This chain uses TRBV30 with TRBJ1-2, with TRBD1 matching 10 bases. The CDR3 has 13 amino acids. Looked up from germline, CDR1 is GTSNPN and CDR2 is SVGIG (reference sequence). V gave up 3 bases and J gave up 6 bases; unmatched junction bases: 4. The CDR3 DNA reads TGTGCCTGGAGCGGGACAGGGGCGGATGGCTACACCTTC. Protein product: CAWSGTGADGYTF.

V and J are TRBV7-6 and TRBJ1-4; D gene ambiguous. Germline CDR1 SGHVS, CDR2 FNYEAQ. There are 16 residues in the CDR3. Trimming removed 2 bases from V and 8 bases from J, with 18 bases in between. CDR3 amino acids: CASSLSAALRGEKLFF. In nucleotides, the CDR3 is TGTGCCAGCAGCTTATCGGCGGCCCTACGTGGGGAAAAACTGTTTTTT.

The rearrangement uses TRBV27 and TRBJ2-1; TRBD1 matches at 9 bases. CDR3 length: 16 amino acids. The V and J ends lost 3 bases and 4 bases, in that order; junction bases with no gene match: 7. Germline CDR1 reads MNHEY; CDR2 reads SMNVEV (reference sequence). This CDR3 reads CASSFSGTGSYNEQFF. Written as DNA, the CDR3 is TGTGCCAGCAGTTTTTCCGGGACAGGGTCTTACAATGAGCAGTTCTTC.

The genes are TRBV18 and TRBJ1-1; 10 positions agree with TRBD1. This CDR3 has 16 amino acids. Germline CDR1 is KGHSH and CDR2 is LQKENI. V lost 4 bases, J lost 4 bases, and 9 bases stayed unmatched. The CDR3 reads CASSLGTGVMITEAFF. The CDR3 nucleotides are TGTGCCAGCTCACTAGGGACAGGGGTTATGATCACTGAAGCTTTCTTT.

The J gene is TRBJ2-7, the V gene TRBV30, with 7 bases that match TRBD1. This CDR3 is 13 amino acids long. Losses at the gene ends were 3 bases for V and 3 bases for J; bases not matched to a gene: 5. The germline V gene encodes CDR1 GTSNPN and CDR2 SVGIG (reference sequence). DNA for the CDR3: TGTGCCTGGAGCGGGACAGTCTACTACGAGCAGTACTTC. Its translation is CAWSGTVYYEQYF. The entire variable domain, with the rest obtained from reference TRBV30 and TRBJ2-7, is as follows: SQTIHQWPATLVQPVGSPLSLECTVEGTSNPNLYWYRQAAGRGLQLLFYSVGIGQISSEVPQNLSASRPQDRQFILSSKKLLLSDSGFYLCAWSGTVYYEQYFGPGTRLTVT.

The CDR3 spells CASGARTDTQYF. The CDR3 region has the DNA TGTGCCAGCGGAGCAAGGACAGATACGCAGTATTTT. The chain joins TRBV2 to TRBJ2-3; the D is unclear. The V gene's germline CDR1 is SNHLY and CDR2 FYNNEI. V was clipped by 8 bases and J by 3 bases, with 9 bases between them. The length of the CDR3 is 12 residues.

The chain uses TRBV2 and TRBJ2-7; TRBD2 matches at 9 bases. This CDR3 is built from 16 residues. J gave up 3 bases and V 4 bases, and 10 bases lay outside the gene matches. Germline V gene sequence: CDR1 SNHLY, CDR2 FYNNEI. CDR3 residues: CASSAGLAGNHYEQYF. The CDR3 DNA follows: TGTGCCAGCAGTGCTGGTCTAGCGGGAAACCACTACGAGCAGTACTTC.

The CDR3 protein is CASSLKAQGKNIQYF. The CDR3 DNA is TGTGCCAGCAGCTTAAAGGCCCAGGGCAAAAACATTCAGTACTTC. The rearrangement links TRBV7-2 to TRBJ2-4; TRBD1 is a possible D gene (5 bases). The V end was cut by 2 bases, the J end by 3 bases, with 11 bases between. CDR3 length: 15 residues. Germline-derived CDR1 and CDR2 are SGHTA and FQGNSA.

This sequence joins TRBV5-1 and TRBJ1-3; D is possibly TRBD1 (5 bases). Germline V lookup: CDR1 SGHRS, CDR2 YFSETQ. The V gene lost 5 bases and the J gene lost 1 base, with 13 bases spanning the gap. The length of the CDR3 is 15 residues. The CDR3 is CASRWGLGSGNTIYF. CDR3 nucleotides: TGCGCCAGCAGATGGGGACTCGGATCTGGAAACACCATATATTTT.

The J gene is TRBJ1-1, the V gene TRBV5-6; D gene unclear. Germline-derived CDR1 and CDR2 are SGHDT and YYEEEE. V lost 4 bases to trimming and J lost 10 bases, with 11 bases between them. This CDR3 spans 11 amino acids. This CDR3 reads CASSRFSGAFF. CDR3 nucleotide sequence: TGTGCCAGCAGCCGGTTCTCCGGAGCTTTCTTT.

V is TRBV5-4 and J is TRBJ1-2; TRBD1 aligns across 7 bases. From germline, CDR1 is SGHNT and CDR2 YYREEE (reference sequence). The CDR3 covers 14 residues. With 1 base clipped from V and 4 bases from J, the junction kept 4 bases outside the gene matches. The CDR3 loop is CASSLWAGGYGYTF. In nucleotides, the CDR3 is TGTGCCAGCAGCTTGTGGGCAGGGGGCTATGGCTACACCTTC.

This clone was seen once. The chain is built from TRBV10-1 and TRBJ1-1; maybe TRBD1 (5 bases). Germline-derived CDR1 and CDR2 are WNHNN and SYGVQD (reference sequence). The CDR3 is made up of 13 amino acids. Trimming removed 8 bases at V and 3 bases at J, with 13 bases between. This chain's CDR3 is CASRRGRDTEAFF. CDR3 sequence (DNA): TGCGCCAGCCGGAGGGGAAGGGACACTGAAGCTTTCTTT.

This clone appeared a few times. In the same sample, other DNA sequences code for this CDR3. The chain couples TRBV15 to TRBJ2-5; D remains ambiguous. This CDR3 spans 13 amino acids. V was shortened by 1 base and J by 1 base, with 4 bases between the two germline ends. Germline CDR1 reads LNHNV; CDR2 reads YYDKDF (reference sequence). CDR3 amino acids: CATSRGAQETQYF. CDR3 coding DNA: TGTGCCACCAGCAGAGGAGCCCAAGAGACCCAGTACTTC.

The J gene is TRBJ1-2, the V gene TRBV7-9; 11 nucleotides align to TRBD1. V lost 2 bases and J lost 13; bases outside the gene matches: 6. The V gene's germline CDR1 is SEHNR and CDR2 FQNEAQ (reference sequence). The CDR3 contains 13 residues. The CDR3, as DNA: TGTGCCAGCAGCTTATCTGGGGACAGGGGGGTCACCTTC. Amino acids: CASSLSGDRGVTF.

The chain is built from TRBV4-3 and TRBJ2-7; D not resolved. Germline-derived CDR1 and CDR2 are LGHNA and YSLEER. CDR3 length: 16 residues. The V and J ends lost 0 bases and 4 bases respectively, with 16 bases between them. CDR3 bases: TGCGCCAGCAGCCAAGACCACCTCCGCGGTGTGTACGAGCAGTACTTC. Its protein product is CASSQDHLRGVYEQYF.